One and the same sample provided the 14 T cell receptor beta chains below, sequenced in a study of cytomegalovirus exposure and HLA in healthy donors. Primers included in the PCR were 60 Vbeta and 13 Jbeta primers. Profiled with immunoSEQ multiplex PCR; TCRdb holds only in-frame clones, not every one. The sample shows around 130,000 clones, 65% to 80% of them seen only once. The sample comprised PBMCs. Every receptor here comes from a woman aged 40 to 55 in good health and CMV-seronegative.

This sequence joins TRBV9 and TRBJ2-3; D is possibly TRBD2 (6 bases). The germline V gene has CDR1 SGDLS and CDR2 YYNGEE. The CDR3 is made up of 14 amino acids. V was cut by 4 bases and J by 3 bases, with 12 bases left in between. The CDR3, as DNA: TGTGCCAGCAGCTTCGGGGGAGCTACAGATACGCAGTATTTT. It codes for CASSFGGATDTQYF. Drawing the rest from reference TRBV9 and TRBJ2-3, the complete variable domain is DSGVTQTPKHLITATGQRVTLRCSPRSGDLSVYWYQQSLDQGLQFLIQYYNGEERAKGNILERFSAQQFPDLHSELNLSSLELGDSALYFCASSFGGATDTQYFGPGTRLTVL.

This rearrangement joins TRBV15 to TRBJ1-2; D unclear. CDR1 and CDR2 (germline): LNHNV, YYDKDF (reference sequence). The CDR3 totals 13 residues. The ends were cut back, 6 bases at V and 1 base at J, with 9 bases in the middle. The CDR3 here is CATSSGVNYGYTF. CDR3 in DNA: TGTGCCACCAGTAGCGGGGTTAACTATGGCTACACCTTC. The complete variable domain, with remaining parts taken from reference TRBV15 and TRBJ1-2, reads DAMVIQNPRYQVTQFGKPVTLSCSQTLNHNVMYWYQQKSSQAPKLLFHYYDKDFNNEADTPDNFQSRRPNTSFCFLDIRSPGLGDTAMYLCATSSGVNYGYTFGSGTRLTVV.

This chain joins TRBV5-6 and TRBJ1-2; D remains unclear. Germline V gene data show CDR1 as SGHDT and CDR2 as YYEEEE. Between the trimmed V and J ends, which lost 2 bases and 3 bases, there was a span of 8 bases. The CDR3 consists of 13 residues. CDR3 loop: CASSFSGDYGYTF. CDR3 nucleotides: TGTGCCAGCAGCTTCAGCGGAGACTATGGCTACACCTTC.

The genes are TRBV2 and TRBJ2-1; 11 bases map to TRBD2. Germline CDR1 is SNHLY and CDR2 is FYNNEI. This CDR3 has 14 amino acids. J lost 9 bases, V lost 2 bases, and 3 bases had no gene match. In DNA, the CDR3 is TGTGCCAGCAGTGAATCACTAGCGGGAGTTGAGCAGTTCTTC. Translated: CASSESLAGVEQFF.

The chain links TRBV6-6 to TRBJ2-5; the match to TRBD1 covers 7 bases. The DNA matches TRBJ2-7 better at its end, which makes the J call doubtful. CDR1 MNHNY and CDR2 SVGAGI come from the germline V gene (reference sequence). The length of the CDR3 is 13 residues. CDR3 sequence reads: CASSPGQSDEQYF. CDR3 DNA sequence: TGTGCCAGCAGCCCGGGACAGTCCGACGAGCAGTACTTC.

This clone was observed a handful of times. This chain connects TRBV27 to TRBJ2-7, with 9 bases fitting TRBD1. The CDR3 is 15 residues long. Germline V lookup: CDR1 MNHEY, CDR2 SMNVEV (reference sequence). Trimming at V came to 6 bases and at J to 5 bases, leaving 11 bases not matched to a gene. The DNA of the CDR3 is TGTGCCAGCAGCCAGAACCTCGGACAGGGGAACGAGCAGTACTTC. Translated, it gives CASSQNLGQGNEQYF.

On this clone itself: A read error may produce the germline difference seen at one junction end. The chain couples TRBV7-9 to TRBJ2-6; TRBD1 might be the D (5 bases). From germline, CDR1 is SEHNR and CDR2 FQNEAQ (reference sequence). The CDR3 is 17 residues long. The CDR3 region has the DNA TGTGCCAGCAGCTTCAGTGAGGCGGCCTCTGGGGCCAACGGCCTGACTTTC. It codes for CASSFSEAASGANGLTF.

The rearrangement joins TRBV6-5 to TRBJ1-3; D unclear. Germline CDR1 reads MNHEY; CDR2 reads SVGAGI. The CDR3 has 14 residues. Trimming took off 4 bases at V and 5 bases at J, with 12 bases between the two ends. CDR3 residues: CASSSSGYRNTIYF. In DNA form, the CDR3 reads TGTGCCAGCAGTTCATCCGGGTACAGAAACACCATATATTTT.

Concerning this clone itself: Other DNA sequences in the sample encode the same CDR3. The chain is built from TRBV5-4 and TRBJ1-2; tentatively, D is TRBD1 (5 bases). The CDR3 consists of 14 residues. V was trimmed by 0 bases and J by 8 bases, leaving 14 bases between them. Germline V lookup: CDR1 SGHNT, CDR2 YYREEE (reference sequence). The CDR3 spells CASSLEGAFGGYTF. In DNA, the CDR3 is TGTGCCAGCAGCTTGGAAGGGGCCTTCGGGGGCTACACCTTC.

The chain carries TRBV11-3 and TRBJ2-6; D possibly corresponds to TRBD1 (5 bases). The CDR3 loop spans 14 amino acids. V was trimmed by 6 bases and J by 2 bases, leaving 8 bases between them. The germline V gene has CDR1 SGHNT and CDR2 YENEEA. The CDR3 here is CASSPGTGANVLTF. DNA for the CDR3: TGTGCCAGCAGTCCAGGGACTGGGGCCAACGTCCTGACTTTC. The full variable domain, its missing parts supplied by reference TRBV11-3 and TRBJ2-6, is EAGVVQSPRYKIIEKKQPVAFWCNPISGHNTLYWYLQNLGQGPELLIRYENEEAVDDSQLPKDRFSAERLKGVDSTLKIQPAELGDSAVYLCASSPGTGANVLTFGAGSRLTVL.

The rearrangement joins TRBV7-6 to TRBJ2-3; perhaps TRBD1 as D (5 bases). Germline CDR1 is SGHVS and CDR2 is FNYEAQ. V lost 5 bases, J lost 0 bases, and 9 bases lay in between. The CDR3 covers 14 residues. CDR3 in amino acids: CASSPRASTDTQYF. The CDR3 DNA reads TGTGCCAGCAGCCCCAGGGCGAGCACAGATACGCAGTATTTT.

Concerning this clone: A junction boundary mismatches the germline segment, possibly from a read error. This chain uses TRBV5-6 with TRBJ2-5, with 10 bases matching TRBD2. Germline lookup yields CDR1 SGHDT and CDR2 YYEEEE. The CDR3 spans 16 residues. The CDR3 coding sequence is TGTGCCAGCAGCTTAGTCAGCGGGGGGGCCTTTGAGACCCGGTACTTC. Protein product: CASSLVSGGAFETRYF. Based on the CDR3 plus reference TRBV5-6 and TRBJ2-5, the full variable domain is DAGVTQSPTHLIKTRGQQVTLRCSPKSGHDTVSWYQQALGQGPQFIFQYYEEEERQRGNFPDRFSGHQFPNYSSELNVNALLLGDSALYLCASSLVSGGAFETRYFGPGTRLLVL.

This rearrangement joins TRBV23-1 to TRBJ2-7; 9 bases align to TRBD1. TRBV23-1 is an ORF, with its function uncertain. The trim removed 8 bases at V and 0 bases at J, leaving 8 bases unmatched. This CDR3 has 15 residues. The CDR3 region has the DNA TGCGCCAGCCGGTGGACAGGGGTTAGCTCCTACGAGCAGTACTTC. This encodes CASRWTGVSSYEQYF.

The rearrangement uses TRBV6-6 and TRBJ2-3, with 12 nucleotides matching TRBD2. The CDR3 runs 14 residues. The trim removed 7 bases at V and 4 bases at J, leaving 3 bases unmatched. Germline V CDR1 and CDR2: MNHNY, SVGAGI (reference sequence). CDR3: CASMTSGGSDTQYF. As DNA, the CDR3 is TGTGCCAGCATGACTAGCGGGGGTTCAGATACGCAGTATTTT.